These T cell receptor beta chains were read from a single sample in a study of control samples from healthy donors and cancer patients. Repertoires were generated with immunoSEQ multiplex PCR, while TCRdb's copy carries only in-frame clones and drops some. The table includes 95,000 to 150,000 clones, roughly nine tenths detected once. The sample consisted of blood. The receptors were sampled from a man aged 45-65 years in good health. CDR3s include the opening cysteine and the closing phenylalanine or tryptophan. The D gene is left open where the match is weak. Only part of the rows carry a size: once, few, many, or a class if the clone is expanded.

cdr3_aa cdr3_nt clone_size d_call j_call v_call
CASSLGTGKNSPLHF TGTGCCAGCAGCCTTGGGACAGGAAAAAATTCACCCCTCCACTTT . TRBD1 TRBJ1-6 TRBV7-6
CATRKQGLNGGTEAFF TGTGCCACCAGGAAACAGGGGTTGAACGGCGGCACTGAAGCTTTCTTT . TRBD1 TRBJ1-1 TRBV15
CASSLLSSPGQGARTGELFF TGTGCCAGCAGTTTATTATCCTCGCCGGGACAGGGGGCGCGAACCGGGGAGCTGTTTTTT . TRBD1 TRBJ2-2 TRBV27
CASVHRVADSPLHF TGTGCCAGCGTTCACCGGGTTGCCGATTCACCCCTCCACTTT few . TRBJ1-6 TRBV6-6
CASQGGGNTIYF TGTGCCAGCCAAGGGGGTGGAAACACCATATATTTT few . TRBJ1-3 TRBV3-1/TRBV3-2
CASSLAETRDEQYF TGTGCCAGCAGCTTAGCAGAGACCAGGGACGAGCAGTACTTC . . TRBJ2-7 TRBV7-2
CASSPAQGAGEQYF TGTGCCAGCTCACCGGCACAGGGGGCTGGGGAGCAGTACTTC . TRBD1 TRBJ2-7 TRBV18
CASSQTSGRYNEQFF TGTGCCAGCAGCCAAACTAGCGGGCGATACAATGAGCAGTTCTTC . TRBD2 TRBJ2-1 TRBV5-6
CASSEQGPNTEAFF TGTGCCAGCAGTGAGCAGGGGCCGAACACTGAAGCTTTCTTT . . TRBJ1-1 TRBV6-1
CASSIGGGFGYEQYF TGTGCCAGCAGTATCGGGGGGGGCTTTGGATACGAGCAGTACTTC . TRBD2 TRBJ2-7 TRBV27
CASSLTLDGRTEAFF TGTGCCAGCAGTCTTACCCTGGACGGGAGGACTGAAGCTTTCTTT . . TRBJ1-1 TRBV6-5
CASSPSPRGASNQPQHF TGTGCCAGCAGTCCATCTCCGAGGGGGGCGAGCAATCAGCCCCAGCATTTT . . TRBJ1-5 TRBV6-6
CASSLGDSPLSYGYTF TGTGCCAGCAGCTTAGGCGACAGCCCCCTGTCCTATGGCTACACCTTC . . TRBJ1-2 TRBV7-8
CASSRDSGGATDTQYF TGTGCCAGTAGCCGAGATAGCGGGGGGGCCACAGATACGCAGTATTTT many TRBD2 TRBJ2-3 TRBV19
CASSYGQTYEQYF TGTGCCAGCAGCTATGGACAGACCTACGAGCAGTACTTC . . TRBJ2-7 TRBV6-6
CASSPPPPPGATEAFF TGTGCCAGCAGCCCTCCCCCCCCGCCAGGAGCCACTGAAGCTTTCTTT . . TRBJ1-1 TRBV21-1
CASSYARGNTEAFF TGTGCCAGCAGTTATGCCAGAGGGAACACTGAAGCTTTCTTT . . TRBJ1-1 TRBV6-5
CASSPDRGPLNTEAFF TGTGCCAGCAGCCCCGACAGGGGGCCTTTGAACACTGAAGCTTTCTTT . TRBD1 TRBJ1-1 TRBV5-5
CASSPTQDLYGYTF TGCGCCAGCAGCCCGACACAGGATCTCTATGGCTACACCTTC . . TRBJ1-2 TRBV5-1
CASSVGSSGGEETQYF TGTGCCAGCAGCGTAGGATCCAGCGGGGGGGAAGAGACCCAGTACTTC . TRBD2 TRBJ2-5 TRBV9
CATGDRGLFPDTQYF TGTGCCACCGGTGACAGGGGGCTCTTTCCAGATACGCAGTATTTT . TRBD1 TRBJ2-3 TRBV24-1
CASSEDRANTEAFF TGTGCCAGCAGTGAAGACAGGGCGAACACTGAAGCTTTCTTT . . TRBJ1-1 TRBV2